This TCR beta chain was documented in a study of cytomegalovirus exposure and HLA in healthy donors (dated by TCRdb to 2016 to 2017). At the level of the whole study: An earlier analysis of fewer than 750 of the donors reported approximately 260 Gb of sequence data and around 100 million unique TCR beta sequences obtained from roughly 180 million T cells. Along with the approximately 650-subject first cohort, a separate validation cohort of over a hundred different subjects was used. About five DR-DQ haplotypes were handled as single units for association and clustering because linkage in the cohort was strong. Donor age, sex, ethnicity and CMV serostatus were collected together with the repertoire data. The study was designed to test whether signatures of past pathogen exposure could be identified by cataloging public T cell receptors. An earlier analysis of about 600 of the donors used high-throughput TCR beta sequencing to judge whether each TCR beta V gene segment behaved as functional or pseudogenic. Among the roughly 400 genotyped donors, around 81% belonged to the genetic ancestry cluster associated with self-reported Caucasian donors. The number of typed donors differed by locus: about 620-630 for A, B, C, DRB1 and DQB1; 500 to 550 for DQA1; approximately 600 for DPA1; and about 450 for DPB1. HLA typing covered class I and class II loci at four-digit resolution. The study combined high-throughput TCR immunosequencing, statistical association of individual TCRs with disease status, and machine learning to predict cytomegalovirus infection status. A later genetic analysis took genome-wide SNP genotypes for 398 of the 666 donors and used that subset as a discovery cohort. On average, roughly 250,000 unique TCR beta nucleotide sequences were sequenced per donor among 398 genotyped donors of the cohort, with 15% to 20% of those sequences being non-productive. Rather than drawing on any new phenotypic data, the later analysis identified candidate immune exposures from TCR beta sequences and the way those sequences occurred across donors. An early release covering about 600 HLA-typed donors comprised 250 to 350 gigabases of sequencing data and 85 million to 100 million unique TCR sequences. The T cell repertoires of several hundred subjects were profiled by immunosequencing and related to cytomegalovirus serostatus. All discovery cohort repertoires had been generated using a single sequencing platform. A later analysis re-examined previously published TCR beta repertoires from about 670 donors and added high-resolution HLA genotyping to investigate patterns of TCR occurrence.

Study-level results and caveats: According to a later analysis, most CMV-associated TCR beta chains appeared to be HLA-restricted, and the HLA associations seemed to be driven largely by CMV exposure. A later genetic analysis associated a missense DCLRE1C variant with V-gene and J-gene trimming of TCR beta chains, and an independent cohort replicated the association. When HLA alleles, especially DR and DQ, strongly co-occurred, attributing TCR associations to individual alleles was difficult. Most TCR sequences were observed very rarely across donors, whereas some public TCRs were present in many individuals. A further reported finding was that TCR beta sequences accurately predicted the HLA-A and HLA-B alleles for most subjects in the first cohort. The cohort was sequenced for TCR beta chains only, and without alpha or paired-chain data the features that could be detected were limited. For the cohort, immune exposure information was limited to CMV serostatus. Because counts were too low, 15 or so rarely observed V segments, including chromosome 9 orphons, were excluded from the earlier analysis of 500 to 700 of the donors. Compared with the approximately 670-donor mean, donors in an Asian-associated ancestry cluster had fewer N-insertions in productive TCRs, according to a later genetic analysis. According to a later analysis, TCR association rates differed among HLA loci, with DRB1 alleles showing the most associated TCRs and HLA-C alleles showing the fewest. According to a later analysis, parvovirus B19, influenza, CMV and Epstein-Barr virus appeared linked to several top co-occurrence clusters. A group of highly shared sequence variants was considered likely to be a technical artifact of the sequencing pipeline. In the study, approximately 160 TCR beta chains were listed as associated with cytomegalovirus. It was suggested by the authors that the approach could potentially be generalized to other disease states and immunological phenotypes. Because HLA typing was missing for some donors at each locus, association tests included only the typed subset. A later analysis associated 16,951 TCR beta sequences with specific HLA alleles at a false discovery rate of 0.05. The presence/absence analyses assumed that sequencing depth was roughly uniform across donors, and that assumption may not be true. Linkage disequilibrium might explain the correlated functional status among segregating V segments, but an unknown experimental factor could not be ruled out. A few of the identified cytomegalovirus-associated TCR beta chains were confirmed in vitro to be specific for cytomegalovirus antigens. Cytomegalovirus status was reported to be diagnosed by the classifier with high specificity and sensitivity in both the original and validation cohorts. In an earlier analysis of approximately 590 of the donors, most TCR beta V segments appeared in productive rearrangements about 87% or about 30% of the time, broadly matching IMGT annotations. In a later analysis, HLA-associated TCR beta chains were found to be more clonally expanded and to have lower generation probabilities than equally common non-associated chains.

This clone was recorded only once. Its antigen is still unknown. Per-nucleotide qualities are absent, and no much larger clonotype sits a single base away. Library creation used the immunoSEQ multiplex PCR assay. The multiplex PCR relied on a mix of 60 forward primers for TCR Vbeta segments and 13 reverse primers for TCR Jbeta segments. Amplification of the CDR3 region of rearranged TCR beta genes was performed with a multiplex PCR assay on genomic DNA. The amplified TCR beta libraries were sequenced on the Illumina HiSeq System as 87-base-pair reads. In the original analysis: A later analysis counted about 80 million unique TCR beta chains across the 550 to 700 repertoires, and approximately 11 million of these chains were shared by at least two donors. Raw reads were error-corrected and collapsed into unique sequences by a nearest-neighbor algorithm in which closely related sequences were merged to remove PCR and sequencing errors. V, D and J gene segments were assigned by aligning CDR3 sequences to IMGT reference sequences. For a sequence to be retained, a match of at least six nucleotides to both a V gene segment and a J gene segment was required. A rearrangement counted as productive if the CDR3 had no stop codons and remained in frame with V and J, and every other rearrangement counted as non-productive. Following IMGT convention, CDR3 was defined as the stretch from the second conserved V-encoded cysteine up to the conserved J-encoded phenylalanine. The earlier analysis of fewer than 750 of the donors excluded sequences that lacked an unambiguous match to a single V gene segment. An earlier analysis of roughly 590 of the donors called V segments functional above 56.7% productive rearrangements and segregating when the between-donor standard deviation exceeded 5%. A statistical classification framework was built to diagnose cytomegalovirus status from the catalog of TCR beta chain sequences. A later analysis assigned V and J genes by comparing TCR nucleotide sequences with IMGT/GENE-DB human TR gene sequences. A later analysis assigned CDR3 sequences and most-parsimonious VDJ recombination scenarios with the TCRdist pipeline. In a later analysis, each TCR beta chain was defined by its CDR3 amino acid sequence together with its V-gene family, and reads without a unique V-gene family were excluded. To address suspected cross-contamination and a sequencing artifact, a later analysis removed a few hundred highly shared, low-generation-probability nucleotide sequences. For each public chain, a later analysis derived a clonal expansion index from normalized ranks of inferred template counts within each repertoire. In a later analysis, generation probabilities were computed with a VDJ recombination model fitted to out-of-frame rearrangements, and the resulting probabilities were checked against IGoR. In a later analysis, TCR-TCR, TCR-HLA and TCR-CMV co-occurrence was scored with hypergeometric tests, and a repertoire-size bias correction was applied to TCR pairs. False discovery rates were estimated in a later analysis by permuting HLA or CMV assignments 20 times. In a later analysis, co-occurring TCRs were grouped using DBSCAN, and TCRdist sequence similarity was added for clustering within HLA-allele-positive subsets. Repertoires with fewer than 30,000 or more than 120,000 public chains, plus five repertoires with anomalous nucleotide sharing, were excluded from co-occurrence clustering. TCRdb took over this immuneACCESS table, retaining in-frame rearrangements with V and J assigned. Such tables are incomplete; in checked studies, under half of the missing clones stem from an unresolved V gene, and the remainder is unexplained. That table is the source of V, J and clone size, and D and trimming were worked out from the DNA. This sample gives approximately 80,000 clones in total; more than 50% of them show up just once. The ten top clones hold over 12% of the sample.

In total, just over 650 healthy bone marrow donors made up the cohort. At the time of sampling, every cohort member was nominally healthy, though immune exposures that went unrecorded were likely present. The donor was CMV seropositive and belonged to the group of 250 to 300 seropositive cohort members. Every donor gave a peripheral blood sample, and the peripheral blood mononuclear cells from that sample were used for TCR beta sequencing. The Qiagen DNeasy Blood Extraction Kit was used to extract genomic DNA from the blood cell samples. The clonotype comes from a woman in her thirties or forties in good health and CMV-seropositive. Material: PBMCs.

CDR3 sequence: CASSPLAGVSYNEQFF. The sequence in DNA is TGTGCCAGTAGCCCACTAGCGGGAGTTTCCTACAATGAGCAGTTCTTC. The chain was built from TRBV19 and TRBJ2-1, with 11 middle bases fitting TRBD2. The CDR3 measures 16 amino acids from cysteine to phenylalanine. Only the CDR3 part of the read is kept: 48 bases, read in frame from the first base. The germline V and J ends show losses of 6 bases and 1 base respectively, and no gene match explains 5 bases of the junction. CDR1 and CDR2 (LNHDA, SQIVND) derive from the germline V gene (reference sequence).